These T cell receptor beta chains were read from a single sample in a study of cytomegalovirus exposure and HLA in healthy donors. The data were produced by immunoSEQ multiplex PCR, yet TCRdb's version contains in-frame clones alone and is incomplete. This sample's table has some 64,000 clones. Sequenced input: PBMCs. All receptors derive from a woman between 25 and 40 years old in good health and CMV-seronegative. Each CDR3 is given with its conserved first and last residue. Fields, in order: V gene, CDR3 length, CDR3 protein.

>TRBV29-1|14
CSGRDRAGTDTQYF
>TRBV9|15
CASSGRGGANYGYTF
>TRBV7-2|15
CASSLAGTGTYEQYF
>TRBV6-5|14
CASSYSTGTTEAFF
>TRBV6-1|15
CASSASGGGNQPQHF
>TRBV27|14
CASSNTRHTGELFF
>TRBV4-3|13
CASSPRDSSPLHF
>TRBV27|14
CASRDRISNQPQHF
>TRBV6-5|14
CASSYSNGGTEAFF
>TRBV18|15
CASSPAGQGLYEQYF
>TRBV14|15
CASSSTRHMAGELFF
>TRBV30|13
CAWDSGRAYEQYF
>TRBV19|15
CASSMQGSSYNEQFF
>TRBV6-5|16
CASSYHKGLAGGELFF
>TRBV4-3|16
CASSQDGAGGSDTQYF
>TRBV7-9|15
CASSPGGGLPWEQYF
>TRBV19|15
CASIPRGREGTEAFF
>TRBV30|11
CAWTEGIEAFF
>TRBV28|15
CASSTQRGPLYEQYF
>TRBV7-3|15
CASSLSDREFNEQFF
>TRBV23-1|15
CASSPKPGTEYGYTF
>TRBV25-1|10
CASGQTEAFF
>TRBV19|17
CASSSRTGGAFNSPLHF
>TRBV9|17
CASSDELGQGIGNTIYF
>TRBV6-1|14
CASRDGAGDYEQYF
>TRBV5-1|15
CASSGGRSGSDEQYF
>TRBV18|14
CASSPPGSNEKLFF
>TRBV5-6|18
CASSFDRGGSHSNQPQHF
>TRBV5-4|17
CASRWQGPPPLVVGYTF
>TRBV9|15
CASSVVGGPYNEQFF
>TRBV7-8|15
CASSPQGRVNTEAFF
>TRBV30|13
CAWSDTPGYGYTF
>TRBV11-2|14
CASSFGQIVDGYTF
>TRBV29-1|15
CSVEDLTVSGYEQYF
>TRBV30|13
CAWSGHSNQPQHF
>TRBV19|14
CASSIGLPYNEQFF
>TRBV5-6|16
CASSLTGTGLYNEQFF
>TRBV5-4|15
CASSLGGGGPNEQFF
>TRBV27|14
CASSLSGRPDTQYF
>TRBV10-3|12
CANLGQGKGYTF
>TRBV9|15
CASSGTGGITDTQYF
>TRBV4-2|15
CASSQDQGRHTEDFF
>TRBV4-1|12
CASSQIGVEQYF
>TRBV4-2|17
CASSQDLASGRAYEQYF
>TRBV30|15
CAGSVRWTGGYGYTF
>TRBV7-9|16
CASSHYRTKNTGELFF
>TRBV9|14
CASSAGQGHQPQHF
>TRBV5-6|15
CASSRGQGYTYEQYF
>TRBV28|12
CASRDRVYEQYF
>TRBV18|14
CASSPGLSNTEAFF
>TRBV18|16
CASSPKGPVDTGELFF
>TRBV18|16
CASSPTTGGAGTEAFF
>TRBV9|18
CASSVRPQDSVSYNEQFF
>TRBV18|16
CASSPQGKGAGQPQHF
>TRBV5-1|13
CASSVGDGYEQYF